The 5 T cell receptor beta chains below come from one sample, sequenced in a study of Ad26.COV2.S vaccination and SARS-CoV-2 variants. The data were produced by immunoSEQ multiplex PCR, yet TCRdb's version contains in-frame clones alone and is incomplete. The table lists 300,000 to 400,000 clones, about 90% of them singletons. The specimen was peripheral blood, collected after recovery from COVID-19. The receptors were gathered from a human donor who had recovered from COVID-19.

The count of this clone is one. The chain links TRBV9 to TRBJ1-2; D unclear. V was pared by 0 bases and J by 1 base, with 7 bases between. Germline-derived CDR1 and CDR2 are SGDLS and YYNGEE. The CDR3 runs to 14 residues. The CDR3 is CASSVAVDNYGYTF. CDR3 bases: TGTGCCAGCAGCGTAGCCGTGGATAACTATGGCTACACCTTC.

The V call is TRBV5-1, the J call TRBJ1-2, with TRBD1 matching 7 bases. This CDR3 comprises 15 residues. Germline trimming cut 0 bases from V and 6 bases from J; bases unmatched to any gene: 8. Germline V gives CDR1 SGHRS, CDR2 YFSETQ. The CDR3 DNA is TGCGCCAGCAGCTTGGGGCCGACAGGGTCTGATGGCTACACCTTC. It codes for CASSLGPTGSDGYTF.

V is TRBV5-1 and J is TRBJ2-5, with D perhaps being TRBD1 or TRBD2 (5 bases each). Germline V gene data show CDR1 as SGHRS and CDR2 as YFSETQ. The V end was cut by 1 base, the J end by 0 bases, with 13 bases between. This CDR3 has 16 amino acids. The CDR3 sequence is CASSLLLGVYQETQYF. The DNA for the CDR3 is TGCGCCAGCAGCTTGTTGCTGGGGGTTTACCAAGAGACCCAGTACTTC. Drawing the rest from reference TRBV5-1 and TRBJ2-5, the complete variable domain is KAGVTQTPRYLIKTRGQQVTLSCSPISGHRSVSWYQQTPGQGLQFLFEYFSETQRNKGNFPGRFSGRQFSNSRSEMNVSTLELGDSALYLCASSLLLGVYQETQYFGPGTRLLVL.

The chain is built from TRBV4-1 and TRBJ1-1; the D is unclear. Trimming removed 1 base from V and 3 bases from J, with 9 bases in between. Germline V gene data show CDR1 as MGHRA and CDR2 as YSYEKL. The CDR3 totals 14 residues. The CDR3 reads CASSQGHGYTEAFF. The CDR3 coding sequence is TGCGCCAGCAGCCAAGGCCATGGGTACACTGAAGCTTTCTTT.

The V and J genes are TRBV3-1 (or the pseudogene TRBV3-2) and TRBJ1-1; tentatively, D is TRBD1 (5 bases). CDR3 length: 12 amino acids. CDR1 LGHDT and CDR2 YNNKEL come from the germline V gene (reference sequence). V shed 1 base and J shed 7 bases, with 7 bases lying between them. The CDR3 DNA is TGTGCCAGCAGCCAAGTAGGGGTTGAAGCTTTCTTT. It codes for CASSQVGVEAFF.